The entry that follows covers one T cell receptor beta chain sequence. The antigen remains undetermined. With only one base between it and a far larger clone, this is likely a read error. Time point defined: newly diagnosed GD, antithyroid drugs for less than 3 months. Following extraction of RNA from PBMCs, that RNA was used to make the TCR library. From each patient, roughly 9 milliliters of peripheral blood was drawn and collected into an EDTA anticoagulant tube. The CDR3 is 14 residues long. Germline V gives CDR1 SGHTA, CDR2 FQGNSA. According to the study, TCR beta libraries were built with iRepertoire HTBI primers and CDR3-region Arm-PCR. TCRdb passed the multiplex PCR reads through MiXCR, listing each CDR3 protein once. This repertoire shows a few hundred thousand distinct CDR3 sequences, around 21% found once; its top ten account for approximately 15%. This entry belongs to a study of regulatory T cells in long-lasting Graves disease.

Study-wide results and caveats: Among samples with persistent disease, TRBV28, TRBJ1-2 and TRBJ2-5 were favored. Since the sample size was small, accuracy may have been reduced. Persistent Graves' disease cases displayed lower TCR diversity than newly diagnosed ones.

The chain recombines TRBV7-2 with TRBJ2-5; D is uncertain. The DNA end favors TRBJ2-3, so the J call may be wrong. Sequencing used peripheral blood mononuclear cells (PBMCs), obtained at new diagnosis, from a patient treated with antithyroid drugs. This receptor was obtained from a female donor with Graves disease. CDR3 nucleotide sequence: TGTGTCAGCAGCTTATCCAGGAACGCAGATACGCAGTATTTT. As protein: CVSSLSRNADTQYF.